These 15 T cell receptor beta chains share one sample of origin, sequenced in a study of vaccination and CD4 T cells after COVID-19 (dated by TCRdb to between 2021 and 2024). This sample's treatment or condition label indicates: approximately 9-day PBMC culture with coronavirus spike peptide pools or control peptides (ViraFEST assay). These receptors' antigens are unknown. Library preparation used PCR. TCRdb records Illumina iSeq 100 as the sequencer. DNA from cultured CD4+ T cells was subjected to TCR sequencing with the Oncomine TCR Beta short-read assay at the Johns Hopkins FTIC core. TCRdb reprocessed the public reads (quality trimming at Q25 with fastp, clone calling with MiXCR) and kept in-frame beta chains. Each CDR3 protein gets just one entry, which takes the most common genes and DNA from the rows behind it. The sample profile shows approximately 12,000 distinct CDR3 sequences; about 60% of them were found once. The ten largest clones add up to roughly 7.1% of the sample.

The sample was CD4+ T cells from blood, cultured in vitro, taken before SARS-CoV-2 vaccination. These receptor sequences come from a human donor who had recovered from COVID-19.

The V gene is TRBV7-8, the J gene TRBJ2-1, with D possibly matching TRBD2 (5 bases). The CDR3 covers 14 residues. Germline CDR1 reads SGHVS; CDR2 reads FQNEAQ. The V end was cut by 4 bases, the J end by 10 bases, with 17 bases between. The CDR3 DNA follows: TGTGCCAGCAGCTCCGCCCGGGCGAGAGGGGAGCAGTTCTTC. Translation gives CASSSARARGEQFF.

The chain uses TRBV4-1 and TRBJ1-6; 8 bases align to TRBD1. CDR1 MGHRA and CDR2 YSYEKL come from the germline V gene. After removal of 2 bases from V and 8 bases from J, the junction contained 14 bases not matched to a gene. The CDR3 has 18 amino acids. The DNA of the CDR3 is TGCGCCAGCAGCCAACCCTGGGGAGGGGGACAGGCAGATTCACCCCTCCACTTT. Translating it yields CASSQPWGGGQADSPLHF.

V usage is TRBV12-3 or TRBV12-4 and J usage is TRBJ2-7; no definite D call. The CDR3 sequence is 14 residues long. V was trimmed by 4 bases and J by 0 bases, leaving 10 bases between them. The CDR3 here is CASSSAGISYEQYF. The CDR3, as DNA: TGTGCCAGCAGTTCCGCAGGAATCTCCTACGAGCAGTACTTC.

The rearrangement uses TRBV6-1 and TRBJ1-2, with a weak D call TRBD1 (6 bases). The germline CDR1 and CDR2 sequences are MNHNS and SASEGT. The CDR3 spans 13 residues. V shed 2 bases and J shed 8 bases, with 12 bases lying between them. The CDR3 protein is CASSELGGRGYTF. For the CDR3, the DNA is TGTGCCAGCAGTGAACTTGGGGGGCGAGGCTACACCTTC.

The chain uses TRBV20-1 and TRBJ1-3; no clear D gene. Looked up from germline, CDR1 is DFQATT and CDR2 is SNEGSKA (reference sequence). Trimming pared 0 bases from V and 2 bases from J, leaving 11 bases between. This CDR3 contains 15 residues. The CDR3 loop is CSARELGSPGNTIYF. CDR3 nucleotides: TGCAGTGCTAGAGAGTTGGGCAGCCCTGGAAACACCATATATTTT.

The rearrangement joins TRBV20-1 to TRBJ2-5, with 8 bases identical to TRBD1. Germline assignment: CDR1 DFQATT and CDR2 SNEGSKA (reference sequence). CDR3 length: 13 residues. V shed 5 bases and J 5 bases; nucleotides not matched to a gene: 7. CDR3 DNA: TGCAGTGCTCAGGACAGGGCTGGGGAGACCCAGTACTTC. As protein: CSAQDRAGETQYF.

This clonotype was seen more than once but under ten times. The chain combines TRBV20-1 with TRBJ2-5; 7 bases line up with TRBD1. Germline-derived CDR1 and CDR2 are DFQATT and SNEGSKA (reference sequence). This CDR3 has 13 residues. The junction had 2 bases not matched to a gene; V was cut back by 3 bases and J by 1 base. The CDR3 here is CSASGTVQETQYF. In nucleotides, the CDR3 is TGCAGTGCTAGCGGGACAGTCCAAGAGACCCAGTACTTC.

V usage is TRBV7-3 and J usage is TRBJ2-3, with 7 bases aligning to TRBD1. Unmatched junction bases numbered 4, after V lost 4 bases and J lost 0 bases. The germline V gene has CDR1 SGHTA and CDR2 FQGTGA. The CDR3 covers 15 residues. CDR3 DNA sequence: TGTGCCAGCAGCTCCACAGGGGACAGCACAGATACGCAGTATTTT. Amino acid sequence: CASSSTGDSTDTQYF.

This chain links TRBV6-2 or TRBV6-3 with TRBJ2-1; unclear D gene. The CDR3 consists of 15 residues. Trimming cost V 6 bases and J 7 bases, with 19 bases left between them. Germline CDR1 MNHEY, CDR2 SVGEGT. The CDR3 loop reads CASSPNNGAWNEQFF. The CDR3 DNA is TGTGCCAGCAGCCCCAATAACGGCGCATGGAATGAGCAGTTCTTC.

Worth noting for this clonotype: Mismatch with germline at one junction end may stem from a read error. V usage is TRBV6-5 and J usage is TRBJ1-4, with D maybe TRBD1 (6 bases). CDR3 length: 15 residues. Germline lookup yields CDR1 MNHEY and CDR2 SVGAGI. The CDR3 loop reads CASSNSRGRNEKLFF. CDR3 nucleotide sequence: TGTGCCAGCAGTAACTCCAGGGGACGTAATGAAAAACTGTTTTTT.

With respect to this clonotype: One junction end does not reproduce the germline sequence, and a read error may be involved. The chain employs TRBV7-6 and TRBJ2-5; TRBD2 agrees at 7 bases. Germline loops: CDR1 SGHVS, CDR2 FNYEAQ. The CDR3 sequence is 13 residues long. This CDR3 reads CASSPTSFGTQYF. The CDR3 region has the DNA TGTGCTAGCAGCCCGACTAGCTTCGGGACCCAGTACTTC.

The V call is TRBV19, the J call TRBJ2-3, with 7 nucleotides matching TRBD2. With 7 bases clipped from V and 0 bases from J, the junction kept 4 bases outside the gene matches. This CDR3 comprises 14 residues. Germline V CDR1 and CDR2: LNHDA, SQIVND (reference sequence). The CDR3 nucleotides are TGTGCCAGTAATCGGGGAGGGAGCACAGATACGCAGTATTTT. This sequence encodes CASNRGGSTDTQYF.

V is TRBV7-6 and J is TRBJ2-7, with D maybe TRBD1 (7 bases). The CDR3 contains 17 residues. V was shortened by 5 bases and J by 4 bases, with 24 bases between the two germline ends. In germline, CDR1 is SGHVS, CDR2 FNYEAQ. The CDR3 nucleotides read TGTGCCAGCAGCAAGGGACAGCGGGTGTCTCTGAGGTACGAGCAGTACTTC. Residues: CASSKGQRVSLRYEQYF.

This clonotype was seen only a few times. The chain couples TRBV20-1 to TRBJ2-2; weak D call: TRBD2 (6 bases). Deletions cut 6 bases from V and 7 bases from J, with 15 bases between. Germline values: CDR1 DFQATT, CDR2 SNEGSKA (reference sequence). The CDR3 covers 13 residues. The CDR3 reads CSANVLAVGELFF. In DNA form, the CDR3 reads TGCAGTGCCAATGTATTAGCGGTCGGGGAGCTGTTTTTT.

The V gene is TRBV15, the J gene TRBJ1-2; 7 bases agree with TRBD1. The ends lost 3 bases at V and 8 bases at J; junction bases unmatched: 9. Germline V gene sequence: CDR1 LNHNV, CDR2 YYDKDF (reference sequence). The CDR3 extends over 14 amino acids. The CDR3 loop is CATSRLTGLSGYTF. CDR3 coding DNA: TGTGCCACCAGCAGGTTGACAGGGTTAAGCGGCTACACCTTC.